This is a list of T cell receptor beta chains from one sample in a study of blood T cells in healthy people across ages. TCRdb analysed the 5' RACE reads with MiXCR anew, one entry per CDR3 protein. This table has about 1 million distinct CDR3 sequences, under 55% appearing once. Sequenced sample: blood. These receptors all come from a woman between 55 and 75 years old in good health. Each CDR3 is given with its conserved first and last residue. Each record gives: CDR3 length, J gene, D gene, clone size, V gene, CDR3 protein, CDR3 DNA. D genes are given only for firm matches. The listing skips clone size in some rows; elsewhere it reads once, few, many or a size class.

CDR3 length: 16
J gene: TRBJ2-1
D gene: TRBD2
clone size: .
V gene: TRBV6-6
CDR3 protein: CASSFLRERSYNEQFF
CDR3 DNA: TGTGCCAGCAGTTTTTTGCGGGAGCGCTCCTACAATGAGCAGTTCTTC

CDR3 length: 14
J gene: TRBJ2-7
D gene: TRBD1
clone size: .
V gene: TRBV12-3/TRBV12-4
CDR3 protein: CASSPYRGRSEQYF
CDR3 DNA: TGTGCCAGCAGTCCCTACAGGGGGCGGAGTGAGCAGTACTTC

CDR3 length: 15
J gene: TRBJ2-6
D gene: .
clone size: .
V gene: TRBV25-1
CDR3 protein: CASSESGHTGHVLTF
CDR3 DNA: TGTGCCAGCAGTGAATCGGGACACACGGGCCACGTCCTGACTTTC

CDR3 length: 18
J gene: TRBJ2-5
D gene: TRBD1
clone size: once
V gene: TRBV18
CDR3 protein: CASSPLRGNRGLEETQYF
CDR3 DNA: TGTGCCAGCTCACCACTTAGAGGGAACAGGGGCCTGGAAGAGACCCAGTACTTC

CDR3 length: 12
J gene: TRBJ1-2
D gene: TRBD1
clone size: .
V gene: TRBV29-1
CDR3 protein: CSVDGQGVGYTF
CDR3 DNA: TGCAGCGTTGATGGACAGGGTGTGGGCTACACCTTC

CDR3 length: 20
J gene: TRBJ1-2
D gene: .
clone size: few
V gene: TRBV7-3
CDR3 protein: CASSHYRPPAGIDRNYGYTF
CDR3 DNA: TGTGCCAGCAGCCATTACCGCCCCCCGGCAGGGATTGATAGAAACTATGGCTACACCTTC

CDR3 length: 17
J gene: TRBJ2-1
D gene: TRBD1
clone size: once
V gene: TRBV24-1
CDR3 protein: CATSDSSQGARIYEQFF
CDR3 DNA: TGTGCCACCAGTGATTCCTCACAGGGGGCGCGAATTTATGAGCAGTTCTTC

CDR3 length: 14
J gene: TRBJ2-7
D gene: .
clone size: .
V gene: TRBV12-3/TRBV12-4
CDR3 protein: CASSVGTGIYEQYF
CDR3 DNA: TGTGCCAGCAGTGTAGGAACAGGAATCTACGAGCAGTACTTC

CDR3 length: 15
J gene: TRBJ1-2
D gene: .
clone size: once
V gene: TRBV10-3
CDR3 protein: CAISANGGGDYGYTF
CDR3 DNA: TGTGCCATCAGTGCTAATGGGGGAGGTGACTATGGCTACACCTTC

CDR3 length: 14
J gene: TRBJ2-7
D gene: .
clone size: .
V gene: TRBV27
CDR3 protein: CASKERLTGYEQYF
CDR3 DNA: TGTGCCAGCAAGGAGCGGTTAACTGGGTACGAGCAGTACTTC

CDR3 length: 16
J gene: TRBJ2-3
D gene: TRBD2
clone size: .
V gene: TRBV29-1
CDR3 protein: CSVAGATSGKTDTQYF
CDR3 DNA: TGCAGCGTTGCTGGGGCGACTAGCGGGAAGACAGATACGCAGTATTTT

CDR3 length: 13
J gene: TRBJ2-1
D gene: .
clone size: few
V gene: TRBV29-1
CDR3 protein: CSVERTAYNEQFF
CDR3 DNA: TGCAGCGTGGAGCGGACGGCCTACAATGAGCAGTTCTTC

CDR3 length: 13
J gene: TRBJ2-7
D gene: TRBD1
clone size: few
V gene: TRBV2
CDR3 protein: CASTRDRGYEQYF
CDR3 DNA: TGTGCCAGCACCCGGGACAGGGGCTACGAGCAGTACTTC

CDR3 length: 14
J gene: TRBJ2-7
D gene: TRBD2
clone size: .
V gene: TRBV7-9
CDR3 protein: CASSPGTIAYEQYF
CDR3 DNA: TGTGCCAGCAGCCCCGGGACTATTGCCTACGAGCAGTACTTC

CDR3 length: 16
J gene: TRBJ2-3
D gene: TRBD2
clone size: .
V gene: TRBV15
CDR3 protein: CATSRDLGTTRNAQYF
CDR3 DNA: TGTGCCACCAGCAGAGACCTCGGGACTACGCGAAATGCGCAGTATTTT

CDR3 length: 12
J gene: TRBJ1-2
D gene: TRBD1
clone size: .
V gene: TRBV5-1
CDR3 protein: CASSFDRAGYTF
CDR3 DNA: TGCGCCAGCAGCTTCGACAGGGCGGGCTACACCTTC

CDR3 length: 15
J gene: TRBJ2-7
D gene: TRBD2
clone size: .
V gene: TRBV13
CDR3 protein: CASSFIAGGLYEQYF
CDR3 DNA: TGTGCCAGCAGCTTTATAGCGGGAGGCCTATACGAGCAGTACTTC

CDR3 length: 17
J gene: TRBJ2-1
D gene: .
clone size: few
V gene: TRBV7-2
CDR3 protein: CASSLVSTRDAYNEQFF
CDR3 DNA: TGTGCCAGCAGCTTAGTGTCCACCAGGGATGCCTACAATGAGCAGTTCTTC

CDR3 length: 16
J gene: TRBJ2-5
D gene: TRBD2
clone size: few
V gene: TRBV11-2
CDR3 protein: CASSLGTSGRAETQYF
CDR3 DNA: TGTGCCAGCAGCTTAGGGACTAGCGGGAGGGCGGAGACCCAGTACTTC

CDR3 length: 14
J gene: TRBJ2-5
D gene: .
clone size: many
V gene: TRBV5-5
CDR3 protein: CASSFDTSGETQYF
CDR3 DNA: TGTGCCAGCAGCTTCGACACATCCGGGGAGACCCAGTACTTC

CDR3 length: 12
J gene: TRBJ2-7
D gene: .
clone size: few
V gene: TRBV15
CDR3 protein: CATSSYMYEQYF
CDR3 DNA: TGTGCCACCAGCTCATACATGTACGAGCAGTACTTC

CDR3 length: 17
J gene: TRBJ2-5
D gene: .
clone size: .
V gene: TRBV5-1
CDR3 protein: CASSLGPGGASRETQYF
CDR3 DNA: TGCGCCAGCAGCTTGGGCCCTGGGGGTGCGTCAAGAGAGACCCAGTACTTC

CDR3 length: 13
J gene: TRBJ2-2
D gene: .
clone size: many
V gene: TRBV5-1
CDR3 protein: CASSLKNTGELFF
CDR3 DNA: TGCGCCAGCAGCTTGAAGAACACCGGGGAGCTGTTTTTT

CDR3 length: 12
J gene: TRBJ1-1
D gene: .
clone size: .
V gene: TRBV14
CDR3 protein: CASSIQGTEAFF
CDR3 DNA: TGTGCCAGCAGCATTCAGGGTACTGAAGCTTTCTTT

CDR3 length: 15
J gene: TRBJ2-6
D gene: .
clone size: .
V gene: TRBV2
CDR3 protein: CASTIQGYGANVLTF
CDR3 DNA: TGTGCCAGCACCATACAGGGTTACGGGGCCAACGTCCTGACTTTC

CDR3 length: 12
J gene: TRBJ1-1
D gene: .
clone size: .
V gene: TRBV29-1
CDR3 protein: CSVVAGLTEAFF
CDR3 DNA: TGCAGCGTTGTAGCGGGTCTCACTGAAGCTTTCTTT

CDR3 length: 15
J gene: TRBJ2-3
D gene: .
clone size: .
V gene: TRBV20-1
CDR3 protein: CSARPLRRDTDTQYF
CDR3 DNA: TGCAGTGCTAGGCCTTTAAGGAGGGACACAGATACGCAGTATTTT

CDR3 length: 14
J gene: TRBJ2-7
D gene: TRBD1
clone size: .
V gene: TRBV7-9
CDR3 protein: CASSLQNRGYEQYF
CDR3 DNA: TGTGCCAGCAGCTTACAGAACAGGGGCTACGAGCAGTACTTC

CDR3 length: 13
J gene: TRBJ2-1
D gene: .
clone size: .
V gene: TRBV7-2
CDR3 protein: CASSFSWANEQFF
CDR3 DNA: TGTGCCAGCAGTTTTAGCTGGGCCAATGAGCAGTTCTTC

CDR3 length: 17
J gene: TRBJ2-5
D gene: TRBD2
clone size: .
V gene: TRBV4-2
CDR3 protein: CASSQYGTSGLQETQYF
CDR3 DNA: TGTGCCAGCAGCCAATACGGGACTAGCGGACTCCAAGAGACCCAGTACTTC

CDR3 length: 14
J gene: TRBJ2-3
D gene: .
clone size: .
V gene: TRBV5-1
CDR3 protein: CASSDWDSTDTQYF
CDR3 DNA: TGCGCCAGCAGCGATTGGGACAGCACAGATACGCAGTATTTT

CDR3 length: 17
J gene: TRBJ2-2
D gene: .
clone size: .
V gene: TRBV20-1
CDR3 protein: CSATGGTALGDTGELFF
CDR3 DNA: TGCAGTGCTACGGGGGGGACAGCCTTAGGGGACACCGGGGAGCTGTTTTTT

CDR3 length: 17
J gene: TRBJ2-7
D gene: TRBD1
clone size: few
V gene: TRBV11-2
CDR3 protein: CASSWLTGTAISYEQYF
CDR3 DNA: TGTGCCAGCAGCTGGCTAACCGGGACAGCTATATCCTACGAGCAGTACTTC

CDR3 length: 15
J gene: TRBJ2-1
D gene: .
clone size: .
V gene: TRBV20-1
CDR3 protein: CSASHYQDQYNEQFF
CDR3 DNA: TGCAGTGCTAGTCATTACCAAGACCAATACAATGAGCAGTTCTTC

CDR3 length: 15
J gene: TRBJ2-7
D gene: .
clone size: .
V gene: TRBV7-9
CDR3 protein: CASTQGGGFSYEQYF
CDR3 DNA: TGTGCCAGCACCCAGGGTGGGGGGTTCTCCTACGAGCAGTACTTC

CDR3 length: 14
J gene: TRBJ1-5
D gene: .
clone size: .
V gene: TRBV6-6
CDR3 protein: CTSTKQGPNQPRHF
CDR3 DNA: TGTACCAGCACCAAACAGGGTCCCAATCAGCCCCGGCATTTT

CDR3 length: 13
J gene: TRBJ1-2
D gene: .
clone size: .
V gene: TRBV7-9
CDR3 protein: CASSKDRVYGYTF
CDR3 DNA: TGTGCCAGCAGTAAGGACCGAGTCTATGGCTACACCTTC

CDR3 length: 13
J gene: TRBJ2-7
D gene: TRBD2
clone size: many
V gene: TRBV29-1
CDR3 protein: CSVLTSGSYEQYF
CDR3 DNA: TGCAGCGTTCTCACTAGCGGCTCCTACGAGCAGTACTTC

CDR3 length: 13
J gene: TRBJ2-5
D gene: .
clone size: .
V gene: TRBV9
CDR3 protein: CASSVEPEETQYF
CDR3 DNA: TGTGCCAGCAGCGTAGAGCCTGAAGAGACCCAGTACTTC

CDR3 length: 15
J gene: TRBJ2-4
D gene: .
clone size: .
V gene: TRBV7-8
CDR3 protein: CASSPLGSARGIQYF
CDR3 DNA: TGTGCCAGCAGCCCCCTTGGCTCTGCCCGGGGCATTCAGTACTTC

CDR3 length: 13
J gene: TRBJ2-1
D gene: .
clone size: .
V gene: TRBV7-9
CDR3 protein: CAAPDYFYNEQFF
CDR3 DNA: TGTGCCGCCCCGGACTATTTCTACAATGAGCAGTTCTTC

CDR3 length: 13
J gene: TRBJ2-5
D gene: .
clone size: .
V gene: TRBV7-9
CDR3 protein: CAAAGTTQETQYF
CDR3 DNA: TGTGCCGCTGCCGGGACAACCCAAGAGACCCAGTACTTC

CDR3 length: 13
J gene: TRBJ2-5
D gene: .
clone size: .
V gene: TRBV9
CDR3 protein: CASSPWWGETQYF
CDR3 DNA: TGTGCCAGCAGCCCATGGTGGGGGGAGACCCAGTACTTC

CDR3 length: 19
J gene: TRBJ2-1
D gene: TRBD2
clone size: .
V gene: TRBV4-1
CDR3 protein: CASSQGPQSTSGKDNEQFF
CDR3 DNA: TGCGCCAGCAGCCAAGGGCCCCAATCGACTAGCGGGAAAGACAATGAGCAGTTCTTC

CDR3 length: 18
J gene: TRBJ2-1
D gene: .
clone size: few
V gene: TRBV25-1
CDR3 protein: CASSDAREQTHSYNEQFF
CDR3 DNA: TGTGCCAGCAGTGACGCTCGGGAGCAAACCCACTCCTACAATGAGCAGTTCTTC

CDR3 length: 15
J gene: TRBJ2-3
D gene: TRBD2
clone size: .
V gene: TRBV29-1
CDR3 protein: CSHGTSVWGADTQYF
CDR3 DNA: TGCAGCCATGGGACTAGCGTTTGGGGCGCAGATACGCAGTATTTT

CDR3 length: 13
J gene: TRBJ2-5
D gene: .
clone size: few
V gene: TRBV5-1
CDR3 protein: CDSSPSGGKTQYF
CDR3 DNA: TGCGACAGCAGCCCCAGTGGGGGAAAGACCCAGTACTTC

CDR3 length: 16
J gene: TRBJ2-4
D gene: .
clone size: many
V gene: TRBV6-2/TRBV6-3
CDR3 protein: CASSTPDRLAKNIQYF
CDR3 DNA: TGTGCCAGCAGTACACCCGACAGACTAGCCAAAAACATTCAGTACTTC

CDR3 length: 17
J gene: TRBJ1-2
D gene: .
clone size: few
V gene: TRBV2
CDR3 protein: CASSRLGTGLRLNGYTF
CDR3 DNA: TGTGCCAGCAGTCGGCTTGGAACAGGCCTTCGTCTCAATGGCTACACCTTC

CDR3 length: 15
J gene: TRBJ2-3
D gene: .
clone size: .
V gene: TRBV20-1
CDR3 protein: CSADPGRFSTDTQYF
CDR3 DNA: TGCAGTGCGGACCCGGGTCGGTTTAGCACAGATACGCAGTATTTT

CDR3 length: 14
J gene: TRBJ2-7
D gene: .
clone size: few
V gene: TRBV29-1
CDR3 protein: CSASRDRTSYEQYF
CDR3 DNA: TGCAGCGCCTCAAGAGACAGGACAAGCTACGAGCAGTACTTC

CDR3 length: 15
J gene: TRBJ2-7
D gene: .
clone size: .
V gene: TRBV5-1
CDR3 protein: CASSLKDGGVGEQYF
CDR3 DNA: TGCGCCAGCAGCTTGAAGGACGGGGGCGTGGGCGAGCAGTACTTC

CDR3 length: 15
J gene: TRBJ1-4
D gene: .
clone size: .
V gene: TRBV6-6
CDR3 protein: CASSLTAAPNEKLFF
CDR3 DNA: TGTGCCAGCAGTTTAACGGCAGCTCCCAATGAAAAACTGTTTTTT

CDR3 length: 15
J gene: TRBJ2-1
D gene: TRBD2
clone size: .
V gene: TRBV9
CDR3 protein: CASSSAGVSYNEQFF
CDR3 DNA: TGTGCCAGCAGCTCTGCGGGGGTATCCTACAATGAGCAGTTCTTC

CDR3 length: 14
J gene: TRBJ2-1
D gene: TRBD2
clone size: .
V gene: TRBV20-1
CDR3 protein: CSARGGAGVNEQFF
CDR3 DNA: TGCAGTGCTAGGGGAGGCGCGGGAGTCAATGAGCAGTTCTTC